The clone carrying this T cell receptor beta chain has just a few counts. Its cognate antigen is unknown. The primer mix had 60 Vbeta and 13 Jbeta primers. Libraries were prepared by immunoSEQ multiplex PCR; TCRdb keeps only in-frame clonotypes and omits some of them. The table has 110,000 or so clones, around 82% seen once. This sample is drawn from a study of cytomegalovirus exposure and HLA in healthy donors. Trimming cost V 5 bases and J 3 bases, with 10 bases left between them. Germline V gives CDR1 SGHTA, CDR2 FQGTGA. The CDR3 contains 14 residues. The study's findings and limits: An analysis that was carried out later associated 15,000 to 20,000 TCR beta sequences with HLA alleles at 0.05 false discovery rate. On later analysis, the bulk of CMV-associated TCR beta chains appeared to be HLA-restricted. Several of the most significant clusters were apparently associated with common viral pathogens in a later analysis.

Input material: PBMCs. V is TRBV7-3 and J is TRBJ2-2, with D unresolved. The receptor's source is a woman aged 25-40 years in good health and CMV-seropositive. CDR3 sequence (DNA): TGTGCCAGCAGCCAAGACTCATACACCGGGGAGCTGTTTTTT. It specifies CASSQDSYTGELFF.